This T cell receptor (beta chain) was sequenced in a study of naive and memory T cell subsets. Study-wide points: In CD4 and CD8 cells, diversity dropped from naive through EMRA. RNA-based TCR counts may shift with T cell activation and differentiation.

In the case of this clonotype: What it recognizes is unknown. One junction end disagrees with the germline gene, perhaps due to a read error.

An equimolar mix of two oligonucleotides served as the beta constant-region primer for TRBC1 and TRBC2. Four rounds of PCR amplified the ligated cDNA using nested alpha and beta constant-region primers plus SP2. TCRdb used MiXCR to reprocess the UMI-ligation and nested PCR reads, holding one entry per CDR3 protein. The sample lists some 150,000 distinct CDR3 sequences, about a sixth occurring once. The CDR3 consists of 15 residues. Germline V gene sequence: CDR1 SGHTA, CDR2 FQGNSA. Sequenced material: naive CD4+ T cells from blood. The source is a human donor in good health. The chain joins TRBV7-2 to TRBJ2-1; 10 bases are a match to TRBD2. The CDR3 DNA reads as TGTGCCAGCAGCCTAGCGGGAGCGTTCTACAATGAGCAGTTCTTC. Protein sequence: CASSLAGAFYNEQFF.